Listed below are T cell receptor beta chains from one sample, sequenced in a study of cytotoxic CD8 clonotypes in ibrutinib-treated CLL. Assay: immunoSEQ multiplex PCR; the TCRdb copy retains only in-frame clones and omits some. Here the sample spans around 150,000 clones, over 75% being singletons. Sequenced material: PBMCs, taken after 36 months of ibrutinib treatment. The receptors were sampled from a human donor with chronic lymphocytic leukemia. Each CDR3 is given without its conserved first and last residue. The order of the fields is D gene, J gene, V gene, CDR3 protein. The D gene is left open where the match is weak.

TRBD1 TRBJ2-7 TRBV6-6 ASSQGWTGTYEQY
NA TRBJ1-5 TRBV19 ASSMWSAINQPQH
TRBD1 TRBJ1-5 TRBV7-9 ASSPIPPDRGQPQH
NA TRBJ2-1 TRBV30 ALKGYNEQF
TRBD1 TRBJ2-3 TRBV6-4 ASRGQGVDTQY
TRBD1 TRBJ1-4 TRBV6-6 ASKNRDRVEKLF
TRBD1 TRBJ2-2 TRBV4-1 ASSQEGVGQGNTGELF
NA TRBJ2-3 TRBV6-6 ASSYSGTQY
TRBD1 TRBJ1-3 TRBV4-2 ASSQRQGTGNTIY
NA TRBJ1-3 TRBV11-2 ASSLAWDSGNTIY
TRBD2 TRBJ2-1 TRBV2 ASSEAGTSGIEQF
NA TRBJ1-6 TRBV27 ASSSEASRRNSPLH
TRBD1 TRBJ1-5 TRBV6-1 ASSDYLQGAQPQH
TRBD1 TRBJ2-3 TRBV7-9 ASSLVGQRTDTQY
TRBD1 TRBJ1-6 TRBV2 ASSGQGSSYNSPLH
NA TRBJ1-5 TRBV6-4 ASSDSYSNQPQH
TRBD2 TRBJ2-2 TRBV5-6 ASSLLAGVVGELF
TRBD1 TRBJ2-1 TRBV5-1 ASTGQANNEQF
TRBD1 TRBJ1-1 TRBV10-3 AIRGADRANTEAF
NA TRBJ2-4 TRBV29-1 SVVSAAKNIQY
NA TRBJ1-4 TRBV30 AWRFREKLF
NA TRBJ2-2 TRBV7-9 ASSLGMGDTSTGELF
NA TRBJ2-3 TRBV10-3 AISEPSTTSDTQY